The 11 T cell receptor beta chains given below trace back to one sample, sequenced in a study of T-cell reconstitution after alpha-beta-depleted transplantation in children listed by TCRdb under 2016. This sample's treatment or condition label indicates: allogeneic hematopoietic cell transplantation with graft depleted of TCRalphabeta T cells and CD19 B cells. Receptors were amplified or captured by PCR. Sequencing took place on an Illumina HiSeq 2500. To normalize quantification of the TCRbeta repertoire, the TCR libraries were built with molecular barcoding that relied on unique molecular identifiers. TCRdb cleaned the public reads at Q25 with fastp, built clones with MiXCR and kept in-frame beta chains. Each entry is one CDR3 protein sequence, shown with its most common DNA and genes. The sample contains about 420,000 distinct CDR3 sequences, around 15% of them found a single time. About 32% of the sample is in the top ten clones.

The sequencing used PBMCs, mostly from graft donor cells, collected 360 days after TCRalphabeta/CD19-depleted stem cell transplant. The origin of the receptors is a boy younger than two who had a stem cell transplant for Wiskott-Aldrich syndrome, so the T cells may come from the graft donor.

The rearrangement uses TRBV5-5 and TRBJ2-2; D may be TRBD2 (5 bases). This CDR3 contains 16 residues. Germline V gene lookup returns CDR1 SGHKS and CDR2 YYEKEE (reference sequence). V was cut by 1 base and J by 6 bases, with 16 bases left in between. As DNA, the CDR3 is TGTGCCAGCAGCTTGCCCACGGGGAATCCTCCCGGGGAGCTGTTTTTT. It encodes CASSLPTGNPPGELFF.

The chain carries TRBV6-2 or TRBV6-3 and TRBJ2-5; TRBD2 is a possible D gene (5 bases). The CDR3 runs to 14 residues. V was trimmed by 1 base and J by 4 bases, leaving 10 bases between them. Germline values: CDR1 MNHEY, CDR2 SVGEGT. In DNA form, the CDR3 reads TGTGCCAGCAGTTACTTGCGGGTGGGAGAGACCCAGTACTTC. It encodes CASSYLRVGETQYF.

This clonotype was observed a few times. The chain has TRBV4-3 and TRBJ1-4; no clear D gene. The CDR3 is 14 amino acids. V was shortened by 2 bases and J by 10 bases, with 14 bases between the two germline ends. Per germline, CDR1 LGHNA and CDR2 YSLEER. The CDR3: CASSQRSLGGKLFF. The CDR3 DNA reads TGCGCCAGCAGCCAACGGTCCCTGGGCGGAAAACTGTTTTTT.

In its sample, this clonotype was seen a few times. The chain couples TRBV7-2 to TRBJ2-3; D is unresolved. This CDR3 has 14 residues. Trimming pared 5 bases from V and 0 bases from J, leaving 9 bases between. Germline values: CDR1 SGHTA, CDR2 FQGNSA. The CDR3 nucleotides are TGTGCCAGCAGCCAGGCCCATAGCACAGATACGCAGTATTTT. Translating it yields CASSQAHSTDTQYF.

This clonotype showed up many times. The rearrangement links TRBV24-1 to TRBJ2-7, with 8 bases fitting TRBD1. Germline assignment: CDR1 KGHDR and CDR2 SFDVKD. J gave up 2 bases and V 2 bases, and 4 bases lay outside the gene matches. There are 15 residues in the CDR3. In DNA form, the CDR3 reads TGTGCCACCAGTGATTCTGGGACAGGAGCCTACGAGCAGTACTTC. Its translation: CATSDSGTGAYEQYF.

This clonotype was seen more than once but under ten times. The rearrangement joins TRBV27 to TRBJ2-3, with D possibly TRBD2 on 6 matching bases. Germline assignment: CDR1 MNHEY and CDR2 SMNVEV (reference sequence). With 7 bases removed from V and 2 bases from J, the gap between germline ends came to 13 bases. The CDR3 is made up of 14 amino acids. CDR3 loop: CASTSAGLTDTQYF. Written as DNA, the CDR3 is TGTGCCAGCACCTCAGCGGGTCTCACAGATACGCAGTATTTT.

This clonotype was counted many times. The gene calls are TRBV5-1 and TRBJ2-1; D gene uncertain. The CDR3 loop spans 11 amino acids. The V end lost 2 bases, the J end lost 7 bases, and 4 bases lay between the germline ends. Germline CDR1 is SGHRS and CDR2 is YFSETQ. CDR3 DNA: TGCGCCAGCAGCTTCGTTAATGAGCAGTTCTTC. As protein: CASSFVNEQFF.

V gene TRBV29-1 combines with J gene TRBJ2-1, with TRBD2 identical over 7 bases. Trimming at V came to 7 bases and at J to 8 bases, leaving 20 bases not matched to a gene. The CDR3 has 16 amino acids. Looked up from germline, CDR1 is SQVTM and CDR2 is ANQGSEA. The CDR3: CSGGVNWLAATYEQFF. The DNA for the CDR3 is TGCAGCGGAGGGGTGAACTGGCTAGCGGCTACTTATGAGCAGTTCTTC.

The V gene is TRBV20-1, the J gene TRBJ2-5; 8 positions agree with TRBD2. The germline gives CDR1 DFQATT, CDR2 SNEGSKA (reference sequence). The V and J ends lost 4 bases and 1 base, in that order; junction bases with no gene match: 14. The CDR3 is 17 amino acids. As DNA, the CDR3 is TGCAGTGCTACCAGTGGACTAGCCTCCGTGTTCCAAGAGACCCAGTACTTC. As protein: CSATSGLASVFQETQYF.

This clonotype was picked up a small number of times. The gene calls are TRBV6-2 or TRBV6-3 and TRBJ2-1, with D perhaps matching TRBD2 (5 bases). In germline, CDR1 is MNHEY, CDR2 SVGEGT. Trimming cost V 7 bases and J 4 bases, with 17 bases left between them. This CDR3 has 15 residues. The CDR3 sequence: CASTAWETPYNEQFF. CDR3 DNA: TGTGCCAGCACCGCATGGGAGACCCCATACAATGAGCAGTTCTTC.

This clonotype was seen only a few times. The DNA for the CDR3 is TGTGCCAGCAGGGATGGACAGTATAGCAATCAGCCCCAGCATTTT. Protein sequence: CASRDGQYSNQPQHF. This sequence joins TRBV4-2 and TRBJ1-5; possibly TRBD1 for D (6 bases). Trimming left V 6 bases short and J 0 bases short, with 12 bases between. This CDR3 spans 15 amino acids. The germline CDR1 and CDR2 sequences are LGHNA and YNFKEQ.